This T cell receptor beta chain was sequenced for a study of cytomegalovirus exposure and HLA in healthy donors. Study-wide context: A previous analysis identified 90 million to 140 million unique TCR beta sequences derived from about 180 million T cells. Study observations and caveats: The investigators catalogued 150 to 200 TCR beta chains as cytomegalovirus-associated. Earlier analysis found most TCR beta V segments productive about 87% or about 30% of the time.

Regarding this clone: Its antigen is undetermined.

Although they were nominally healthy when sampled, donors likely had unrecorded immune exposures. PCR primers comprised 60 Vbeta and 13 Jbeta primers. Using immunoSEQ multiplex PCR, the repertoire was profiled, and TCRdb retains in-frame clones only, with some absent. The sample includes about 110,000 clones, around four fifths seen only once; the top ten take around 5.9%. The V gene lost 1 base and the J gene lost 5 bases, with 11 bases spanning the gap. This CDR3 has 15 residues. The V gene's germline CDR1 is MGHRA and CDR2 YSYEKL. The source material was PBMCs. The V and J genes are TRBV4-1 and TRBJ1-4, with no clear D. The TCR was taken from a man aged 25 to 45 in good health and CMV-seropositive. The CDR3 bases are TGCGCCAGCAGCCAAGTCCATGGGAGAAATGAAAAACTGTTTTTT. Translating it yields CASSQVHGRNEKLFF.